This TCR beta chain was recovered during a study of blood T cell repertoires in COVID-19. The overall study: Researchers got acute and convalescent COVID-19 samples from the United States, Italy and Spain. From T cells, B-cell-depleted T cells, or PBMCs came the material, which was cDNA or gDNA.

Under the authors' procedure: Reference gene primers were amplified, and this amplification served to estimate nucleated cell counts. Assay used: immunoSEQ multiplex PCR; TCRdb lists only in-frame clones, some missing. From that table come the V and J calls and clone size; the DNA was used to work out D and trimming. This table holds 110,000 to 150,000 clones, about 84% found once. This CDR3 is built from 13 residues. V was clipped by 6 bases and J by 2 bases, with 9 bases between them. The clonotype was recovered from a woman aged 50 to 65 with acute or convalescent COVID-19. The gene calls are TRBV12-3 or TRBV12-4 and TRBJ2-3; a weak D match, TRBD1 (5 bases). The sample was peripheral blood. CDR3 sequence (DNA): TGTGCCAGCAGCCAAGGGGACACAGATACGCAGTATTTT. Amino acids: CASSQGDTDTQYF.